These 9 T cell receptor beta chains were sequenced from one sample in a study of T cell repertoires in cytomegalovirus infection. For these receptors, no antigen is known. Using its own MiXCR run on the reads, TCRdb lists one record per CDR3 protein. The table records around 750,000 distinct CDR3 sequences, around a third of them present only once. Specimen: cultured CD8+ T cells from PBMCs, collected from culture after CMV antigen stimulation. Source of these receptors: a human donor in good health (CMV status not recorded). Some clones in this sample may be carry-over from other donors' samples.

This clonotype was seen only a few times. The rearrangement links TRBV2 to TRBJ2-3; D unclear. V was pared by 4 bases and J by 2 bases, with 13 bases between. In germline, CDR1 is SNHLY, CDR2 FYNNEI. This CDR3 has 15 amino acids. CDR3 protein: CASSGRVLHTDTQYF. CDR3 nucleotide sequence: TGTGCCAGCAGTGGCAGAGTACTCCACACAGATACGCAGTATTTT.

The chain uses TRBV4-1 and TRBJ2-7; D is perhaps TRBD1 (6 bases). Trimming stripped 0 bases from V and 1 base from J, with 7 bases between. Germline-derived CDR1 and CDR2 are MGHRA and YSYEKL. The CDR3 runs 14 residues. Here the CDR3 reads CASSQERGSYEQYF. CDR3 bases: TGCGCCAGCAGCCAAGAGAGGGGGTCCTACGAGCAGTACTTC.

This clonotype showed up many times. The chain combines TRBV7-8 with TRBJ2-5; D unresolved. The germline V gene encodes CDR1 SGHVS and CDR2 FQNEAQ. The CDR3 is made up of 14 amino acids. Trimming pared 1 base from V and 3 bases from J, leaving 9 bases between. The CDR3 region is CASSLEGGKETQYF. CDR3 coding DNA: TGTGCCAGCAGCTTAGAGGGCGGAAAAGAGACCCAGTACTTC.

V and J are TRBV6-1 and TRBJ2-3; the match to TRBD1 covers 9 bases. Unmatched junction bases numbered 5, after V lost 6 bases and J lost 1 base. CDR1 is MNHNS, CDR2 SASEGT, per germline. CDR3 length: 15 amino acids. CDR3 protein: CASRQGARGTDTQYF. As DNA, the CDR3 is TGTGCCAGCAGACAGGGGGCTAGGGGCACAGATACGCAGTATTTT.

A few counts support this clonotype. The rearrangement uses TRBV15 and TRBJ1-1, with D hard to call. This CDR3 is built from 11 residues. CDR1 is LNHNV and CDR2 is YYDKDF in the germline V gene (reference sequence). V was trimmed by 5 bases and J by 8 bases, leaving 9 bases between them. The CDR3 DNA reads TGTGCCACCAGCGGAGGGTGGGAAGCTTTCTTT. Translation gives CATSGGWEAFF.

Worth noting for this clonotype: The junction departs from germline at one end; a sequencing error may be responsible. The CDR3 loop reads CTSTNRVGTDTQYF. CDR3 DNA sequence: TGTACCAGCACTAACAGGGTTGGCACAGATACGCAGTATTTT. The genes are TRBV7-6 and TRBJ2-3, with D tentatively TRBD1 (6 bases). Per germline, CDR1 SGHVS and CDR2 FNYEAQ. CDR3 length: 14 residues.

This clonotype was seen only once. CDR3 in amino acids: CARAGGLNEQYV. CDR3 nucleotide sequence: TGTGCCCGGGCTGGAGGACTTAACGAGCAGTACGTC. The chain carries TRBV14 and TRBJ2-7, with D possibly being TRBD2 (5 bases). Trimming took off 11 bases at V and 5 bases at J, with 16 bases between the two ends. The germline CDR1 and CDR2 sequences are SGHDN and FVKESK. The CDR3 is 12 amino acids.

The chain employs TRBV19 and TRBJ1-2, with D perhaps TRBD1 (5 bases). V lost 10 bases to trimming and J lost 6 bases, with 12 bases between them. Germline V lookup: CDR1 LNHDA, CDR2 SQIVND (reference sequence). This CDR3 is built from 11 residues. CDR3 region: CATTAGNGYTF. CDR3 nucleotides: TGTGCCACCACGGCAGGGAATGGCTACACCTTC.

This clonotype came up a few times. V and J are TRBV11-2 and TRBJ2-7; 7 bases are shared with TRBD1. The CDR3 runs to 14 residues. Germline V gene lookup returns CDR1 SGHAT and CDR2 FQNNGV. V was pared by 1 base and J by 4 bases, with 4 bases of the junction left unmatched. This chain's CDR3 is CASSLGQGIYEQYF. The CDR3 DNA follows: TGTGCCAGCAGCTTAGGACAGGGAATTTACGAGCAGTACTTC. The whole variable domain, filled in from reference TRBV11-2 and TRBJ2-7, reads EAGVAQSPRYKIIEKRQSVAFWCNPISGHATLYWYQQILGQGPKLLIQFQNNGVVDDSQLPKDRFSAERLKGVDSTLKIQPAKLEDSAVYLCASSLGQGIYEQYFGPGTRLTVT.